The 25 T cell receptor beta chains presented below share a single source sample, sequenced in a study of shared clonotypes between healthy human individuals. The assay was immunoSEQ multiplex PCR, and TCRdb's table has in-frame clones only and misses some. The table records 780,000 or so clones, around 77% of them present only once. Material: memory CD4+ T cells sorted from blood. The subset here: CD45RA-negative fraction. Source of these receptors: a woman younger than 45 in good health.

The V and J genes are TRBV6-5 and TRBJ1-5, with 9 bases fitting TRBD1. V dropped 6 bases and J dropped 7; count of bases not matched to a gene: 10. Germline V gives CDR1 MNHEY, CDR2 SVGAGI. The CDR3 sequence is 15 residues long. CDR3 amino acids: CASRLWDRDKQPQHF. CDR3 DNA: TGTGCCAGCAGATTATGGGACAGGGATAAACAGCCCCAGCATTTT.

The CDR3 reads CASSLAAVNEQFF. The CDR3 DNA is TGTGCCAGCAGCTTAGCCGCGGTTAATGAGCAGTTCTTC. The rearrangement joins TRBV7-9 to TRBJ2-1, with D unresolved. The CDR3 extends over 13 amino acids. The V end lost 0 bases, the J end lost 7 bases, and 7 bases lay between the germline ends. Germline lookup yields CDR1 SEHNR and CDR2 FQNEAQ (reference sequence). Drawing the rest from reference TRBV7-9 and TRBJ2-1, the complete variable domain is DTGVSQNPRHKITKRGQNVTFRCDPISEHNRLYWYRQTLGQGPEFLTYFQNEAQLEKSRLLSDRFSAERPKGSFSTLEIQRTEQGDSAMYLCASSLAAVNEQFFGPGTRLTVL.

The chain combines TRBV6-5 with TRBJ1-3; D is ambiguous. The V gene's germline CDR1 is MNHEY and CDR2 SVGAGI. V was clipped by 4 bases and J by 3 bases, with 7 bases between them. CDR3 length equals 13 residues. The chain's CDR3 is CASSSLIGNTIYF. CDR3 coding DNA: TGTGCCAGCAGTTCCCTTATTGGAAACACCATATATTTT.

The V gene is TRBV11-1, the J gene TRBJ2-3; the D gene is possibly TRBD1 (5 bases). The CDR3 spans 11 residues. Deletions cut 8 bases from V and 4 bases from J, with 7 bases between. Germline V lookup: CDR1 SGHAT, CDR2 FQDESV (reference sequence). The CDR3 nucleotides are TGTGCCAGCGGACAAGCAGATACGCAGTATTTT. This translates into CASGQADTQYF. The full variable domain, its missing parts supplied by reference TRBV11-1 and TRBJ2-3, is EAEVAQSPRYKITEKSQAVAFWCDPISGHATLYWYRQILGQGPELLVQFQDESVVDDSQLPKDRFSAERLKGVDSTLKIQPAELGDSAMYLCASGQADTQYFGPGTRLTVL.

This clone was seen just once. The rearrangement joins TRBV5-4 to TRBJ2-3; 9 bases align to TRBD2. The CDR3 loop spans 18 amino acids. Germline V gene lookup returns CDR1 SGHNT and CDR2 YYREEE (reference sequence). After removal of 1 base from V and 7 bases from J, the junction contained 16 bases not matched to a gene. CDR3 coding DNA: TGTGCCAGCAGCTTGATCCTTCTTAGCGGGAGACGGGGTCATACGCAGTATTTT. Protein sequence: CASSLILLSGRRGHTQYF.

The chain uses TRBV7-9 and TRBJ1-5; 8 positions match TRBD1. Trimming cost V 0 bases and J 5 bases; bases outside gene matches: 6. Germline CDR1 reads SEHNR; CDR2 reads FQNEAQ (reference sequence). This CDR3 contains 16 residues. In DNA, the CDR3 is TGTGCCAGCAGCTTAGCTGCGGACAGGGATGATCAGCCCCAGCATTTT. As protein: CASSLAADRDDQPQHF.

The chain couples TRBV2 to TRBJ2-5; 12 positions match TRBD2. V shed 1 base, J shed 9 bases, and the junction held 6 bases outside the gene matches. Germline CDR1 SNHLY, CDR2 FYNNEI. The CDR3 contains 15 residues. CDR3 protein: CASSEGTSGIVAQYF. For the CDR3, the DNA is TGTGCCAGCAGTGAAGGGACTAGCGGGATTGTGGCCCAGTACTTC.

The chain couples TRBV19 to TRBJ2-2, with D maybe TRBD1 (6 bases). The CDR3 loop spans 14 amino acids. V gave up 3 bases and J gave up 4 bases, with 9 bases separating them. Germline lookup yields CDR1 LNHDA and CDR2 SQIVND (reference sequence). The CDR3 is CASSIPGATGELFF. CDR3 in DNA: TGTGCCAGTAGTATTCCAGGGGCCACCGGGGAGCTGTTTTTT.

As DNA, the CDR3 is TGTGCCATCACTTCGGGCAGCAGGGGTGAAGCTTTCTTT. Protein: CAITSGSRGEAFF. The chain couples TRBV10-3 to TRBJ1-1; TRBD1 might be the D (6 bases). The CDR3 runs 13 residues. CDR1 is ENHRY and CDR2 is SYGVKD in the germline V gene. Between the trimmed V and J ends, which lost 7 bases and 7 bases, there was a span of 16 bases.

This clone was observed a few times. The genes are TRBV4-1 and TRBJ2-1; D ambiguous. Germline lookup yields CDR1 MGHRA and CDR2 YSYEKL. V gave up 6 bases and J gave up 4 bases, with 4 bases separating them. The CDR3 is 11 amino acids. The CDR3 bases are TGCGCCAGCAGGGGGTACAATGAGCAGTTCTTC. It is translated as CASRGYNEQFF.

As concerns this clone: Different DNA sequences within this sample yield the same CDR3. V is TRBV6-4 and J is TRBJ1-1, with D unclear. The ends were cut back, 2 bases at V and 1 base at J, with 5 bases in the middle. CDR1 MRHNA and CDR2 SNTAGT come from the germline V gene. The CDR3 is 13 residues long. DNA for the CDR3: TGTGCCAGCAGTGACGAGGGGAACACTGAAGCTTTCTTT. It translates to CASSDEGNTEAFF.

The rearrangement uses TRBV7-2 and TRBJ1-5; D gene uncertain. The CDR3 contains 15 residues. The V end was cut by 5 bases, the J end by 5 bases, with 16 bases between. Germline CDR1 and CDR2: SGHTA and FQGNSA. The CDR3 sequence is CASSQNALIHQPQHF. The CDR3 DNA reads TGTGCCAGCAGCCAAAATGCCCTGATTCATCAGCCCCAGCATTTT. Looking up the rest from reference TRBV7-2 and TRBJ1-5 gives the full variable domain: GAGVSQSPSNKVTEKGKDVELRCDPISGHTALYWYRQSLGQGLEFLIYFQGNSAPDKSGLPSDRFSAERTGGSVSTLTIQRTQQEDSAVYLCASSQNALIHQPQHFGDGTRLSIL.

The chain combines TRBV7-6 with TRBJ2-3; TRBD1 is a possible D gene (6 bases). The CDR3 covers 16 residues. With 5 bases removed from V and 5 bases from J, the gap between germline ends came to 20 bases. The germline V gene encodes CDR1 SGHVS and CDR2 FNYEAQ. CDR3 nucleotides: TGTGCCAGCAGCCTTGGGACATCTGCAGCACAAGATACGCAGTATTTT. Protein sequence: CASSLGTSAAQDTQYF.

This rearrangement joins TRBV7-6 to TRBJ1-1; D gene unclear. Germline CDR1 is SGHVS and CDR2 is FNYEAQ. V was clipped by 2 bases and J by 4 bases, with 11 bases between them. CDR3 length equals 14 residues. CDR3 in amino acids: CASSLLSVATEAFF. The CDR3, as DNA: TGTGCCAGCAGCTTATTGAGCGTTGCCACTGAAGCTTTCTTT.

There are a few counts of this clone. The chain employs TRBV7-2 and TRBJ1-3, with D unclear. CDR1 is SGHTA, CDR2 FQGNSA, per germline. V lost 5 bases, J lost 0 bases, and 14 bases lay in between. There are 16 residues in the CDR3. DNA of the CDR3: TGTGCCAGCAGCGCCGGCCCAGGTCGCTCTGGAAACACCATATATTTT. Protein: CASSAGPGRSGNTIYF.

The V gene is TRBV5-4, the J gene TRBJ2-3; D unresolved. This CDR3 contains 14 residues. Trimming pared 4 bases from V and 2 bases from J, leaving 11 bases between. CDR1 is SGHNT, CDR2 YYREEE, per germline (reference sequence). This chain's CDR3 is CASSPDPNTDTQYF. Here the CDR3 DNA reads TGTGCCAGCAGCCCCGACCCCAACACAGATACGCAGTATTTT. Looking up the rest from reference TRBV5-4 and TRBJ2-3 gives the full variable domain: ETGVTQSPTHLIKTRGQQVTLRCSSQSGHNTVSWYQQALGQGPQFIFQYYREEENGRGNFPPRFSGLQFPNYSSELNVNALELDDSALYLCASSPDPNTDTQYFGPGTRLTVL.

Of note for this clone: The germline gene is not matched at one end of the junction; a read error may be the cause. V is TRBV19 and J is TRBJ1-1; TRBD1 is a possible D gene (5 bases). CDR3 size: 15 residues. The germline gives CDR1 LNHDA, CDR2 SQIVND (reference sequence). The chain's CDR3 is CASSPPGRGNTETFF. CDR3 bases: TGTGCCAGTAGTCCCCCGGGACGGGGCAACACTGAAACTTTCTTT.

There are a few counts of this clone. The rearrangement uses TRBV2 and TRBJ1-5; TRBD1 matches 9 bases. Trimming at V came to 7 bases and at J to 6 bases, leaving 7 bases not matched to a gene. The CDR3 is 14 amino acids. Germline V gene data show CDR1 as SNHLY and CDR2 as FYNNEI. The CDR3 loop reads CASTVGQGTQPQHF. The CDR3 DNA sequence: TGTGCCAGCACGGTGGGACAGGGAACTCAGCCCCAGCATTTT.

V and J are TRBV5-6 and TRBJ1-2, with TRBD1 matching over 8 bases. The ends lost 4 bases at V and 0 bases at J; junction bases unmatched: 2. CDR1 and CDR2 from the germline V gene are SGHDT and YYEEEE. The CDR3 is 14 residues long. The CDR3 nucleotides read TGTGCCAGCAGCGCGGGACAGGCTAACTATGGCTACACCTTC. It is translated as CASSAGQANYGYTF.

The chain carries TRBV5-1 and TRBJ2-3; D gene unclear. V dropped 0 bases and J dropped 2 bases, with 10 bases sitting between them. The CDR3 consists of 15 residues. The germline V gene has CDR1 SGHRS and CDR2 YFSETQ. In DNA, the CDR3 is TGCGCCAGCAGCTTGGGAGGTGGGAACACAGATACGCAGTATTTT. Residues: CASSLGGGNTDTQYF.

As regards this clone: The same CDR3 is also encoded by other DNA sequences in this sample. The V and J genes are TRBV27 and TRBJ2-5, with 12 bases matching TRBD2. Per the germline V gene, CDR1 is MNHEY and CDR2 is SMNVEV (reference sequence). The ends lost 5 bases at V and 4 bases at J; junction bases unmatched: 5. The CDR3 has 15 residues. The CDR3, as DNA: TGTGCCAGCAGTGCTCTAGCGGGAGGGCCAGAGACCCAGTACTTC. It is translated as CASSALAGGPETQYF.

The chain carries TRBV29-1 and TRBJ2-5; 8 nucleotides align to TRBD1. This CDR3 spans 14 amino acids. V lost 6 bases, J lost 5 bases, and 11 bases stayed unmatched. Germline CDR1 and CDR2: SQVTM and ANQGSEA. The CDR3 protein is CSVATDRASETQYF. In DNA form, the CDR3 reads TGCAGCGTCGCTACGGACAGGGCATCGGAGACCCAGTACTTC.

Only a few counts were recorded for this clone. This same CDR3 is encoded by further DNA sequences in the sample. The rearrangement uses TRBV19 and TRBJ2-5, with 8 bases lining up with TRBD2. This CDR3 is built from 14 residues. Germline V gene sequence: CDR1 LNHDA, CDR2 SQIVND (reference sequence). Losses at the gene ends were 4 bases for V and 4 bases for J; bases not matched to a gene: 5. CDR3 loop: CASSSQAGVETQYF. For the CDR3, the DNA is TGTGCCAGTAGTAGCCAAGCGGGAGTAGAGACCCAGTACTTC.

This chain joins TRBV27 and TRBJ2-2; D possibly corresponds to TRBD2 (5 bases). This CDR3 is 15 amino acids long. CDR1 is MNHEY and CDR2 is SMNVEV in the germline V gene (reference sequence). Trimming took off 6 bases at V and 6 bases at J, with 17 bases between the two ends. The CDR3: CASRQSAGIPGELFF. The CDR3 DNA is TGTGCCAGCAGACAATCCGCCGGGATACCCGGGGAGCTGTTTTTT.

With regard to this clone: One base away lies a much larger clone, so this may be a sequencing read error. J is TRBJ2-5 and V is TRBV7-8; the D is unclear. The germline V gene encodes CDR1 SGHVS and CDR2 FQNEAQ. This CDR3 has 12 residues. V shed 1 base and J shed 2 bases, with 2 bases lying between them. CDR3 nucleotide sequence: TGTGCCAGCAGCTTAGTTCAAGAGACCCAGTACTTC. Translating gives CASSLVQETQYF.